Listed below are T cell receptor beta chains from one sample, sequenced in a study of blood T cell repertoires in COVID-19. Only in-frame clones appear in the TCRdb table, and some are missing; sequencing was by immunoSEQ multiplex PCR. The sample contains 270,000 or so clones, around 86% of which appear only once. The sequenced material came from peripheral blood. All receptors come from a human donor in a cohort sampled during active COVID-19. Both conserved end residues are part of each CDR3. Fields, in order: V gene, CDR3 length, J gene, clone size, D gene, CDR3 DNA, CDR3 protein. The D gene is left open where the match is weak. Rows give clone size only sometimes, using once, few, many, or a class for an expanded clone.

V: TRBV11-2; length: 14; J: TRBJ1-2; size: .; D: .; DNA: TGTGCCAGCAGCTTATACGGGGGGGGCGACGGCTACACCTTC; CDR3: CASSLYGGGDGYTF
V: TRBV27; length: 16; J: TRBJ2-3; size: .; D: TRBD2; DNA: TGTGCCAGCAGATCCCCTAGCGGGAGTCGCACAGATACGCAGTATTTT; CDR3: CASRSPSGSRTDTQYF
V: TRBV5-4; length: 14; J: TRBJ1-4; size: .; D: .; DNA: TGTGCCAGCAGCTCCGGTACCCCAGGGGAAAAACTGTTTTTT; CDR3: CASSSGTPGEKLFF
V: TRBV28; length: 14; J: TRBJ2-7; size: .; D: .; DNA: TGTGCCAGCAGTTTGTCAGGGGGGTTCAGCGAGCAGTACTTC; CDR3: CASSLSGGFSEQYF
V: TRBV27; length: 20; J: TRBJ2-2; size: once; D: TRBD2; DNA: TGTGCCAGCAGTCGAACCCCGGGACTAGCGGGAGGTACGAACACCGGGGAGCTGTTTTTT; CDR3: CASSRTPGLAGGTNTGELFF
V: TRBV3-1/TRBV3-2; length: 13; J: TRBJ1-2; size: .; D: .; DNA: TGTGCCAGCAGCCACGGGGGACCTTATGGCTACACCTTC; CDR3: CASSHGGPYGYTF
V: TRBV15; length: 16; J: TRBJ2-1; size: .; D: .; DNA: TGTGCCACCAGCAGAGAAGGGCGGGGTCCCTACAATGAGCAGTTCTTC; CDR3: CATSREGRGPYNEQFF
V: TRBV28; length: 15; J: TRBJ2-7; size: .; D: TRBD2; DNA: TGTGCCAGCAGTTTAATAGCGGCGGGAGTAGGGGAGCAGTACTTC; CDR3: CASSLIAAGVGEQYF
V: TRBV19; length: 15; J: TRBJ2-4; size: .; D: TRBD2; DNA: TGTGCCAGTACCGGGACTAGCCTGGCGCGGAACATTCAGTACTTC; CDR3: CASTGTSLARNIQYF
V: TRBV28; length: 15; J: TRBJ2-3; size: .; D: .; DNA: TGTGCCAGCAGTTCCCTCCCAGGGTCACCAGATACGCAGTATTTT; CDR3: CASSSLPGSPDTQYF